Listed here is a single T cell receptor beta chain. The antigen is unknown. This entry belongs to a study of naive and memory T cell subsets. Both TRBC1 and TRBC2 were covered by a beta constant-region primer of two equimolar oligonucleotides. Ligated cDNA was amplified by four rounds of PCR with nested alpha and beta constant-region primers and SP2. TCRdb re-derived calls from the UMI-ligation and nested PCR reads in MiXCR, one entry per CDR3 protein. The data contain 120,000 to 150,000 distinct CDR3 sequences, 22% of them singletons. Whole-study findings and limits: A few larger clonotypes appeared in naive repertoires, especially CD8, possibly memory cells re-expressing CD45RA. In CD4 and CD8 cells, diversity dropped from naive through EMRA.

Sequencing used naive CD4+ T cells from blood. The sequence came from a human donor in good health.

CDR3 in DNA: TGTGCCAGCAGCCAACTAGCGGCCGGGGAGCTGTTTTTT. It is translated as CASSQLAAGELFF. The J gene is TRBJ2-2, the V gene TRBV7-9, with 8 bases aligning to TRBD2. Germline CDR1 reads SEHNR; CDR2 reads FQNEAQ (reference sequence). V lost 5 bases to trimming and J lost 6 bases; unmatched junction nucleotides: 2. This CDR3 is 13 amino acids long.